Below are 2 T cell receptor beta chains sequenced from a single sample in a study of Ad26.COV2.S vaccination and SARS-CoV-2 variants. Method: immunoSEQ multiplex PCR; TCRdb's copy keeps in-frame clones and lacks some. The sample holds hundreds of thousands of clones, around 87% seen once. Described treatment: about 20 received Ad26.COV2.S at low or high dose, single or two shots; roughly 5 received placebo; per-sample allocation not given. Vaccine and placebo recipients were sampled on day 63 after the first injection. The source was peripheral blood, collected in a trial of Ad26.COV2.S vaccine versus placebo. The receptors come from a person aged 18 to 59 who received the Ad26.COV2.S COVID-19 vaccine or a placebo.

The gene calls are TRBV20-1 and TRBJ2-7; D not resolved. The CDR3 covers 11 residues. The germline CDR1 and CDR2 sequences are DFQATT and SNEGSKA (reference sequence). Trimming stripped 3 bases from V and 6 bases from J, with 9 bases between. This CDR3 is CSASVGSEQYF. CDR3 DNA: TGCAGTGCTAGTGTCGGCTCCGAGCAGTACTTC.

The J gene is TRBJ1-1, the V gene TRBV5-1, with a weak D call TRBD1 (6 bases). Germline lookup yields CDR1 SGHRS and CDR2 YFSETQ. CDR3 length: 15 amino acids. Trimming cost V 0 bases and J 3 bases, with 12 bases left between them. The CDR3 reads CASSLGTAVYTEAFF. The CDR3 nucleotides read TGCGCCAGCAGCTTGGGGACAGCGGTCTACACTGAAGCTTTCTTT.